This T cell receptor beta chain is drawn from a study of shared clonotypes between healthy human individuals. Germline lookup yields CDR1 KGHSH and CDR2 LQKENI. The length of the CDR3 is 14 residues. Trimming shortened V by 3 bases and J by 5 bases, and 13 bases separated the two germline ends. Sequenced by immunoSEQ multiplex PCR; TCRdb stores in-frame clones only, minus some. The sample lists 450,000 to 600,000 clones, around 80% occurring once. Those who donated were healthy HIV-negative adults, with no recent acute infections or vaccinations reported. This sequence was found in a woman aged 40 to 50 in good health. Some clones in this sample may be carry-over from other donors' samples. The chain couples TRBV18 to TRBJ2-5; maybe TRBD1 (5 bases). Specimen: PBMCs. The CDR3 spells CASSPPGSKETQYF. CDR3 bases: TGTGCCAGCTCACCTCCAGGGTCCAAGGAGACCCAGTACTTC.